The sequence of this T cell receptor beta chain was determined in a study of shared clonotypes between healthy human individuals. Across the study: CD4 naive and memory got three plates each, CD8 naive two, CD8 memory one.

V was cut by 1 base and J by 1 base, with 16 bases left in between. In germline, CDR1 is MGHRA, CDR2 YSYEKL. This CDR3 comprises 17 residues. In the authors' methods: Sequence data from immunoSEQ were junction-only and lacked quality scores; consequently, filtering differed. Repertoires were generated with immunoSEQ multiplex PCR, while TCRdb's copy carries only in-frame clones and drops some. That table is the source of V, J and clone size, and D and trimming were worked out from the DNA. The sample gives hundreds of thousands of clones, 90% to 95% of which show up once; about 25% is in the top ten. Naive CD8 populations comprised CD45RO-negative cells positively selected for CCR7, excluding terminally differentiated effector memory CD45RA+ cells.

The source of this sequence is a man aged 30 to 45 in good health. The chain joins TRBV4-1 to TRBJ1-2; possible D gene TRBD1, 5 bases. Sequencing used naive CD8+ T cells sorted from blood. DNA for the CDR3: TGCGCCAGCAGCCAAGCGACTAACCGGGACGTTAACTATGGCTACACCTTC. Protein sequence: CASSQATNRDVNYGYTF.